These 25 T cell receptor beta chains originate from one sample sequenced in a study of circulating and synovial CD4+ cells in juvenile arthritis (dated 2014 in TCRdb). Library construction relied on the immunoSEQ multiplex PCR assay. Not all clones reach the TCRdb copy of this immuneACCESS table, which keeps in-frame sequences only. Checked studies attribute under half of the gap to unresolved V genes and leave the rest unexplained. The sample records 34,000 or so clones, approximately 96% of which are singletons. Around 0.64% of the sample is held by the ten biggest clonotypes. The sequenced sample was CD4+ T cells from blood. All receptors derive from a human donor with juvenile idiopathic arthritis.

The CDR3 region is CASTTGGLETQYF. The CDR3, as DNA: TGCGCCAGCACCACAGGGGGCCTAGAGACCCAGTACTTC. This chain connects TRBV5-1 to TRBJ2-5; TRBD1 matches at 9 bases. Germline V gene sequence: CDR1 SGHRS, CDR2 YFSETQ. This CDR3 has 13 residues. V was clipped by 6 bases and J by 4 bases; unmatched bases: 4.

The chain links TRBV6-5 to TRBJ2-7; the D gene is possibly TRBD2 (5 bases). V lost 0 bases to trimming and J lost 3 bases, with 15 bases between them. The CDR3 covers 16 residues. From germline, CDR1 is MNHEY and CDR2 SVGAGI. The CDR3 loop is CASSYSWALEGYEQYF. The CDR3 bases are TGTGCCAGCAGTTACTCTTGGGCCTTAGAGGGCTACGAGCAGTACTTC.

Written as DNA, the CDR3 is TGTGCCAGTAGGGGGACAGGGGGCTACGAGCAGTACTTC. It codes for CASRGTGGYEQYF. The rearrangement joins TRBV19 to TRBJ2-7, with 11 nucleotides matching TRBD1. Per germline, CDR1 LNHDA and CDR2 SQIVND (reference sequence). Germline trimming cut 6 bases from V and 3 bases from J; bases unmatched to any gene: 1. CDR3 length: 13 residues.

The chain links TRBV7-6 to TRBJ2-7, with 9 bases matching TRBD2. The CDR3 loop spans 15 amino acids. Germline CDR1 is SGHVS and CDR2 is FNYEAQ. The V and J ends lost 2 bases and 0 bases, in that order; junction bases with no gene match: 2. The CDR3 is CASSLRRGGSYEQYF. CDR3 nucleotide sequence: TGTGCCAGCAGCTTACGGCGGGGGGGCTCCTACGAGCAGTACTTC.

This CDR3 reads CASSPRTGDNEQFF. In DNA, the CDR3 is TGTGCCAGTAGCCCTCGGACAGGGGACAATGAGCAGTTCTTC. The chain uses TRBV19 and TRBJ2-1; 9 bases align to TRBD1. The CDR3 contains 14 residues. The trim removed 6 bases at V and 5 bases at J, leaving 5 bases unmatched. From germline, CDR1 is LNHDA and CDR2 SQIVND (reference sequence).

The chain uses TRBV7-2 and TRBJ1-2; TRBD1 might be the D (5 bases). The V and J ends lost 0 bases and 7 bases respectively, with 15 bases between them. This CDR3 has 15 amino acids. Per the germline V gene, CDR1 is SGHTA and CDR2 is FQGNSA. The CDR3 loop is CASSLASQGAVGYTF. CDR3 nucleotides: TGTGCCAGCAGCTTAGCCTCCCAGGGCGCGGTTGGCTACACCTTC.

The J gene is TRBJ2-7, the V gene TRBV7-2, with 8 bases fitting TRBD2. Germline values: CDR1 SGHTA, CDR2 FQGNSA. Unmatched junction bases numbered 9, after V lost 1 base and J lost 7 bases. This CDR3 comprises 15 residues. The chain's CDR3 is CASSLEVAGRGEQYF. The CDR3 DNA reads as TGTGCCAGCAGCTTAGAGGTAGCGGGGAGAGGGGAGCAGTACTTC.

V and J are TRBV11-2 and TRBJ2-5, with D perhaps TRBD1 (6 bases). The CDR3 length is 15 residues. CDR1 is SGHAT, CDR2 FQNNGV, per germline. V gave up 5 bases and J gave up 7 bases, with 20 bases separating them. The CDR3 nucleotides read TGTGCCAGCAGCCATCTCCGACAGGACCTCGGGACCCAGTACTTC. Translation: CASSHLRQDLGTQYF.

The chain couples TRBV27 to TRBJ1-1, with D hard to call. CDR3 size: 14 residues. CDR1 and CDR2 (germline): MNHEY, SMNVEV (reference sequence). The V end lost 2 bases, the J end lost 1 base, and 8 bases lay between the germline ends. The CDR3: CASSLRTRNTEAFF. CDR3 DNA: TGTGCCAGCAGTTTACGTACACGGAACACTGAAGCTTTCTTT.

The table lists this clone with a count of one. The gene calls are TRBV7-3 and TRBJ1-1, with 8 positions matching TRBD1. Trimming at V came to 4 bases and at J to 4 bases, leaving 2 bases not matched to a gene. Per germline, CDR1 SGHTA and CDR2 FQGTGA. The CDR3 length is 13 residues. Written as DNA, the CDR3 is TGTGCCAGCAGCTGGACAGGGCCCACTGAAGCTTTCTTT. Its protein is CASSWTGPTEAFF.

This chain links TRBV10-3 with TRBJ2-7; no firm D call. The CDR3 totals 12 residues. Trimming shortened V by 0 bases and J by 3 bases, and 3 bases separated the two germline ends. Germline V CDR1 and CDR2: ENHRY, SYGVKD. The DNA of the CDR3 is TGTGCCATCAGTGAGTCGAGCTACGAGCAGTACTTC. Protein: CAISESSYEQYF.

The J gene is TRBJ2-5, the V gene TRBV7-2; no clear D. The germline V gene has CDR1 SGHTA and CDR2 FQGNSA. The CDR3 runs 13 residues. V was shortened by 4 bases and J by 3 bases, with 9 bases between the two germline ends. Here the CDR3 reads CASSSRVEETQYF. As DNA, the CDR3 is TGTGCCAGCAGCTCTCGAGTAGAAGAGACCCAGTACTTC.

The V and J genes are TRBV19 and TRBJ2-7; 9 bases align to TRBD1. The V and J ends lost 5 bases and 5 bases, in that order; junction bases with no gene match: 13. The CDR3 extends over 16 amino acids. The V gene's germline CDR1 is LNHDA and CDR2 SQIVND (reference sequence). As DNA, the CDR3 is TGTGCCAGTAGTCCCCGGAAACGACAGGGGGGTAACGAGCAGTACTTC. Protein product: CASSPRKRQGGNEQYF.

The chain employs TRBV6-6 and TRBJ2-2; 9 positions match TRBD2. This CDR3 comprises 16 residues. Germline CDR1 and CDR2: MNHNY and SVGAGI (reference sequence). Losses at the gene ends were 2 bases for V and 6 bases for J; bases not matched to a gene: 7. The CDR3 loop reads CASSYRRGGLSGELFF. CDR3 bases: TGTGCCAGCAGTTACCGGCGGGGGGGCCTCTCCGGGGAGCTGTTTTTT.

V and J are TRBV7-8 and TRBJ1-1, with TRBD1 identical over 9 bases. The CDR3 totals 15 residues. Germline trimming cut 4 bases from V and 6 bases from J; bases unmatched to any gene: 9. Germline CDR1 reads SGHVS; CDR2 reads FQNEAQ. The DNA for the CDR3 is TGTGCCAGCAGCTCTACAGGGGGCGCTTGGCCTGAAGCTTTCTTT. This codes for CASSSTGGAWPEAFF.

The table lists this clone with a count of one. V and J are TRBV5-4 and TRBJ1-1, with 9 bases fitting TRBD1. The V gene's germline CDR1 is SGHNT and CDR2 YYREEE (reference sequence). CDR3 length: 16 amino acids. V shed 3 bases and J 4 bases; nucleotides not matched to a gene: 10. This CDR3 reads CASSSSGTGFRTEAFF. CDR3 in DNA: TGTGCCAGCAGCTCATCCGGGACAGGGTTTCGCACTGAAGCTTTCTTT.

The chain has TRBV6-6 and TRBJ1-6; the match to TRBD1 covers 7 bases. The CDR3 is 14 residues long. Germline loops: CDR1 MNHNY, CDR2 SVGAGI (reference sequence). The trim removed 2 bases at V and 10 bases at J, leaving 5 bases unmatched. The CDR3 sequence is CASSYLQGSSPLHF. The CDR3 DNA follows: TGTGCCAGCAGTTACCTACAGGGGTCGTCACCCCTCCACTTT.

The CDR3 nucleotides are TGTGCCAGCAGCACTCCGGGACTAGCGGGGGGGTATGAGCAGTTCTTC. Residues: CASSTPGLAGGYEQFF. This chain joins TRBV5-4 and TRBJ2-1; 16 bases agree with TRBD2. This CDR3 has 16 residues. The trim removed 4 bases at V and 8 bases at J, leaving 6 bases unmatched. CDR1 is SGHNT and CDR2 is YYREEE in the germline V gene (reference sequence).

V is TRBV6-6 and J is TRBJ2-1; the D is unclear. V was trimmed by 5 bases and J by 7 bases, leaving 6 bases between them. Germline V gene lookup returns CDR1 MNHNY and CDR2 SVGAGI (reference sequence). The CDR3 totals 11 residues. CDR3 sequence: CASSSQNEQFF. The CDR3 nucleotides are TGTGCCAGCAGTAGCCAAAATGAGCAGTTCTTC.

The CDR3 DNA reads as TGTGCCAGCAGGTCTACAGGGGGCAGGGAAAAACTGTTTTTT. Amino acids: CASRSTGGREKLFF. The genes are TRBV27 and TRBJ1-4, with TRBD1 matching 9 bases. This CDR3 comprises 14 residues. Germline V gene lookup returns CDR1 MNHEY and CDR2 SMNVEV (reference sequence). Trimming took 6 bases from V and 8 from J; bases not matched to a gene: 7.

V usage is TRBV6-1 and J usage is TRBJ2-5; D might be TRBD2 (5 bases). Germline V gene data show CDR1 as MNHNS and CDR2 as SASEGT. V dropped 4 bases and J dropped 5 bases, with 8 bases sitting between them. The length of the CDR3 is 12 residues. CDR3 in DNA: TGTGCCAGCAGTGGAGGGCTGGAGACCCAGTACTTC. This encodes CASSGGLETQYF.

The gene calls are TRBV5-1 and TRBJ1-2; D remains unclear. The CDR3 consists of 13 residues. Trimming removed 0 bases at V and 8 bases at J, with 11 bases between. CDR1 is SGHRS and CDR2 is YFSETQ in the germline V gene. The CDR3 here is CASSLGLLEGYTF. DNA for the CDR3: TGCGCCAGCAGCTTGGGACTTTTGGAAGGCTACACCTTC. Drawing the rest from reference TRBV5-1 and TRBJ1-2, the complete variable domain is KAGVTQTPRYLIKTRGQQVTLSCSPISGHRSVSWYQQTPGQGLQFLFEYFSETQRNKGNFPGRFSGRQFSNSRSEMNVSTLELGDSALYLCASSLGLLEGYTFGSGTRLTVV.

The chain recombines TRBV5-1 with TRBJ2-7; TRBD1 matches at 7 bases. V shed 1 base, J shed 4 bases, and the junction held 11 bases outside the gene matches. The CDR3 is 16 residues long. Per the germline V gene, CDR1 is SGHRS and CDR2 is YFSETQ. CDR3 sequence: CASSLTKGGSAYEQYF. In nucleotides, the CDR3 is TGCGCCAGCAGCTTGACCAAAGGGGGCAGCGCTTACGAGCAGTACTTC.

The J gene is TRBJ2-2, the V gene TRBV7-8, with D possibly matching TRBD1 (5 bases). The germline V and J ends were trimmed by 6 bases and 0 bases, with 14 bases remaining between them. The germline V gene encodes CDR1 SGHVS and CDR2 FQNEAQ. The CDR3 is 16 amino acids. CDR3 DNA sequence: TGTGCCAGCAGTCGGAACAGGATGCCGAACACCGGGGAGCTGTTTTTT. Residues: CASSRNRMPNTGELFF.

The CDR3 spells CASSYSRNVDTQYF. As DNA, the CDR3 is TGTGCCAGCAGTTACTCGCGAAATGTGGATACGCAGTATTTT. The chain carries TRBV6-5 and TRBJ2-3; D gene unclear. This CDR3 has 14 amino acids. The V end lost 0 bases, the J end lost 6 bases, and 10 bases lay between the germline ends. The germline gives CDR1 MNHEY, CDR2 SVGAGI.